Reported below is one T cell receptor (beta chain). Its matching antigen is unknown. The PCR was carried out with 60 Vbeta primers and 13 Jbeta primers. Profiled with immunoSEQ multiplex PCR; TCRdb holds only in-frame clones, not every one. Of 150,000 or so clones in the sample, around 82% are singletons; the top ten hold approximately 6.3%. The data originate from a study of cytomegalovirus exposure and HLA in healthy donors. Study-level findings and limits: Among TCR beta chains, those listed as cytomegalovirus-associated numbered around 180. V- and J-gene trimming in TCR beta was tied to a missense DCLRE1C variant by an analysis performed later.

This CDR3 is 13 amino acids long. Germline loops: CDR1 MNHNS, CDR2 SASEGT. V lost 6 bases to trimming and J lost 6 bases; unmatched junction nucleotides: 5. The receptor comes from a woman between 45 and 65 years old in good health and CMV-seropositive. Sequenced material: PBMCs. V gene TRBV6-1 combines with J gene TRBJ1-2; 9 bases fit TRBD1. CDR3 sequence (DNA): TGTGCCAGCAGGGGTACAGGGGGCGATGGCTACACCTTC. This encodes CASRGTGGDGYTF.